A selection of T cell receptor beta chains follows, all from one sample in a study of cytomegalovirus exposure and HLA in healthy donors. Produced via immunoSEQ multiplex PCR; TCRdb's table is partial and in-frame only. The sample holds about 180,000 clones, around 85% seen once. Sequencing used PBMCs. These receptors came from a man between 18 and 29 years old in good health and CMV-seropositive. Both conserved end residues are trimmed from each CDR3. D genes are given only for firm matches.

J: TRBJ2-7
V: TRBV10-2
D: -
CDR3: ASSERGFSYEQY

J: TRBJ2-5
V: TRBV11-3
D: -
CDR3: ASSLDGLFATETQY

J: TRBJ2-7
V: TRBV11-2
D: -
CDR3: ASSLSGHLSYEQY

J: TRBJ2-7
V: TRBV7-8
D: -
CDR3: ASSAYRADYEQY

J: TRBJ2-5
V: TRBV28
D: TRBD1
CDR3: ASSIGQGEETQY

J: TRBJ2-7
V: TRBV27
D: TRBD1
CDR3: ASSLYRGDYEQY

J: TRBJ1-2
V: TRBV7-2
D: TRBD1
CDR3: ASSSPGGKGYT

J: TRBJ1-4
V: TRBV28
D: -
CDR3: ATSEAFRTNEKLF

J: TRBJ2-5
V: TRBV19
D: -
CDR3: ASSMVGEETQY

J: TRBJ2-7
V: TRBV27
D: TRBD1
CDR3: ASSLSGTGPYEQY

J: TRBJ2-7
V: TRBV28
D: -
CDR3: ASTTKGEQY

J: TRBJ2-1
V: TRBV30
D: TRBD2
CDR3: AWSVLSAGGLGEQF

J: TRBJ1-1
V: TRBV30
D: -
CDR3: AWDPRTENTEAF

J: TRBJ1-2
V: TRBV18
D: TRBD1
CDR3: ASSQGQGGETNYGYT

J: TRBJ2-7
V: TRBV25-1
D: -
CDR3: ASSQQGYEQY

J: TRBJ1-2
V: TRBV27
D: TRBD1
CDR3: ASSRDSNYGYT

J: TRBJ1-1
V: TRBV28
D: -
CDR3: AILRGNTEAF

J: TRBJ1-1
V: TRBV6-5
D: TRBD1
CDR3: ASSWETGDTEAF

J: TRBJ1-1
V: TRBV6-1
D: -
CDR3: ASRLYGEAF

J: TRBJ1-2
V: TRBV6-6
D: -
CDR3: ASSRGGYT

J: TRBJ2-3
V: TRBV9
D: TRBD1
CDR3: ASSGPRGQSPRTDTQY

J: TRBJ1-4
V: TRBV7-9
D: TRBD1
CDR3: ASSSPRGPEEKLF

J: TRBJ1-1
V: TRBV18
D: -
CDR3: ASSPTGGRTEAF

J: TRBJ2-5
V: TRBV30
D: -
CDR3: AWRTRRGFTQETQY

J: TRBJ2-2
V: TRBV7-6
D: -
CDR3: ASSLAEYTGELF

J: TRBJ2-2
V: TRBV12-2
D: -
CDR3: ASHLVREGNTGELF

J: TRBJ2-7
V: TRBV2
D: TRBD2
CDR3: ASKASGGAYEQY

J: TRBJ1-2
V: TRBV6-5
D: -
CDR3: ASSYSPGNYGYT

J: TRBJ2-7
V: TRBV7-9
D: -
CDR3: ASSSRPETGDYEQY

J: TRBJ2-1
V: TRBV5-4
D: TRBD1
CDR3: ASRTGTGAHNEQF

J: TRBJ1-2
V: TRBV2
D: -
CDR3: ASSDERGSYGYT

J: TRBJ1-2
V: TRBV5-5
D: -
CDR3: ASSSTANYGYT

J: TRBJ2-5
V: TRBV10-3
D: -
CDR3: ATQRNLDSQETQY

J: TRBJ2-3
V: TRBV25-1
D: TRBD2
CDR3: ASSLIAGGRTDTQY

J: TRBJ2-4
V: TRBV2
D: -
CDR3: ASTERDIQY

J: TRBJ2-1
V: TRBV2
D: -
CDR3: ASSGDSYNEQF

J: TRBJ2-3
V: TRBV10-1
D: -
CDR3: ASRASIATDTQY

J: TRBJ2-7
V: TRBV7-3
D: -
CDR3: ASSLGAGETYEQY

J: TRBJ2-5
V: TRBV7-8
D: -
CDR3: ASSSSGVKTQY

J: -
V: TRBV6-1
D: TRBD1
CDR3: ASSEEARDRGLYEQY

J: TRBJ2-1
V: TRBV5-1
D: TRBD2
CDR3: ASSLDSGSSYNEQF

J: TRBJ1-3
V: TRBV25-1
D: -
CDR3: ASSESAGTLSSGNTIY

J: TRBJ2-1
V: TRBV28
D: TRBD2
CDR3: ASSSTSGGDFDEQF

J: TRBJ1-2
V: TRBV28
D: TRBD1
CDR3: ASSLGGTGRDYGYT

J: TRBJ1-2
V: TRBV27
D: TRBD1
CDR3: ASSSGTGNGYT

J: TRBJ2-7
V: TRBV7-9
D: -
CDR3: ASSPSHEQY

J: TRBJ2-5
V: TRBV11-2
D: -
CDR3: ASSSGETQY

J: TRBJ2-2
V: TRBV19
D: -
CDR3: ASSTGNTGELF

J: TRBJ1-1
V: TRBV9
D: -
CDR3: ASSPGGDYTEAF